One sample yielded the 15 T cell receptor beta chains listed below, sequenced in a study of cytomegalovirus exposure and HLA in healthy donors. The study ran its PCR with 60 Vbeta and 13 Jbeta primers. TCRdb keeps only in-frame clones here, not all; method: immunoSEQ multiplex PCR. The sample lists around 200,000 clones, about 80% occurring once. Sequenced input: PBMCs. These receptors came from a woman aged 50 to 60 in good health and CMV-seropositive.

This clone has a handful of counts. The chain couples TRBV6-6 to TRBJ1-4; 7 bases are shared with TRBD1. The length of the CDR3 is 15 residues. Germline CDR1 reads MNHNY; CDR2 reads SVGAGI (reference sequence). V lost 5 bases and J lost 8; bases outside the gene matches: 11. The CDR3 DNA reads TGTGCCAGCAGTCTCGGACAGGCCGAGGGCGAAAAACTGTTTTTT. As protein: CASSLGQAEGEKLFF.

This chain uses TRBV4-1 with TRBJ2-6; TRBD1 matches 8 bases. Germline V gene lookup returns CDR1 MGHRA and CDR2 YSYEKL. V was clipped by 7 bases and J by 1 base; unmatched bases: 6. CDR3 size: 16 residues. The CDR3 is CASNGQGLSGANVLTF. The DNA for the CDR3 is TGCGCCAGCAATGGACAGGGCCTATCTGGGGCCAACGTCCTGACTTTC.

This chain connects TRBV7-6 to TRBJ1-4, with D tentatively TRBD1 (5 bases). From germline, CDR1 is SGHVS and CDR2 FNYEAQ. Trimming left V 5 bases short and J 0 bases short, with 16 bases between. This CDR3 spans 17 amino acids. The CDR3 DNA sequence: TGTGCCAGCAGCCCGGCGGCCGACAGACCAACTAATGAAAAACTGTTTTTT. Translated: CASSPAADRPTNEKLFF.

The chain carries TRBV6-5 and TRBJ2-5; D is undetermined. Trimming cost V 2 bases and J 1 base, with 14 bases left between them. CDR3 length: 16 residues. Germline V gene data show CDR1 as MNHEY and CDR2 as SVGAGI. CDR3 bases: TGTGCCAGCAGTTACACCCGCCAAAAGCTCCAAGAGACCCAGTACTTC. Its protein is CASSYTRQKLQETQYF.

The rearrangement links TRBV10-3 to TRBJ1-5, with D maybe TRBD1 (5 bases). Trimming pared 11 bases from V and 4 bases from J, leaving 15 bases between. Germline assignment: CDR1 ENHRY and CDR2 SYGVKD. CDR3 size: 13 residues. The CDR3 bases are TGTGCCTCGAAAGAACAGGAAAATCAGCCCCAGCATTTT. Protein: CASKEQENQPQHF.

CDR3 residues: CASSLIPPESAGAYNEQFF. CDR3 nucleotides: TGTGCCAGCAGCTTAATCCCGCCGGAGTCAGCGGGGGCCTACAATGAGCAGTTCTTC. The chain combines TRBV7-2 with TRBJ2-1; 8 bases agree with TRBD2. Germline CDR1 and CDR2: SGHTA and FQGNSA. After removal of 2 bases from V and 2 bases from J, the junction contained 14 bases not matched to a gene. This CDR3 has 19 amino acids.

This clone was recorded a few times. The chain joins TRBV4-1 to TRBJ2-7, with D possibly matching TRBD1 (6 bases). Germline V gene data show CDR1 as MGHRA and CDR2 as YSYEKL. V was cut by 0 bases and J by 3 bases, with 9 bases left in between. CDR3 length: 14 amino acids. The CDR3 DNA reads as TGCGCCAGCAGCCAAGAGGGGGCCTACTACGAGCAGTACTTC. The encoded protein is CASSQEGAYYEQYF.

V and J are TRBV13 and TRBJ1-4; 11 bases are shared with TRBD1. With V trimmed by 4 bases and J by 8 bases, 6 bases remained unmatched. Germline assignment: CDR1 PRHDT and CDR2 FYEKMQ (reference sequence). CDR3 length: 15 residues. The CDR3 loop is CASSSKGQGVEKLFF. DNA of the CDR3: TGTGCCAGCAGCTCAAAGGGACAGGGGGTCGAAAAACTGTTTTTT. The variable domain in full, with the rest retrieved from reference TRBV13 and TRBJ1-4, is AAGVIQSPRHLIKEKRETATLKCYPIPRHDTVYWYQQGPGQDPQFLISFYEKMQSDKGSIPDRFSAQQFSDYHSELNMSSLELGDSALYFCASSSKGQGVEKLFFGSGTQLSVL.

The chain carries TRBV4-2 and TRBJ2-3, with 11 bases lining up with TRBD2. In germline, CDR1 is LGHNA, CDR2 YNFKEQ. V lost 4 bases to trimming and J lost 0 bases; unmatched junction nucleotides: 3. This CDR3 spans 16 amino acids. CDR3 in amino acids: CASSPLAGGSTDTQYF. The CDR3 bases are TGTGCCAGCAGCCCGCTAGCGGGGGGAAGCACAGATACGCAGTATTTT.

This clone occurred a few times. The chain couples TRBV27 to TRBJ2-7; TRBD1 might be the D (5 bases). The V end was cut by 7 bases, the J end by 1 base, with 17 bases between. Germline-derived CDR1 and CDR2 are MNHEY and SMNVEV (reference sequence). The CDR3 has 15 residues. This CDR3 reads CASKKQAETSYEQYF. CDR3 bases: TGTGCCAGCAAAAAACAGGCAGAAACTTCCTACGAGCAGTACTTC.

This rearrangement joins TRBV11-1 to TRBJ1-1; tentative D call: TRBD1 (6 bases). The CDR3 runs to 17 residues. Germline V gene data show CDR1 as SGHAT and CDR2 as FQDESV (reference sequence). V was cut by 5 bases and J by 4 bases, with 23 bases left in between. The CDR3 here is CASSPARGSRGGTEAFF. Written as DNA, the CDR3 is TGTGCCAGCAGCCCAGCGAGAGGGAGCCGAGGGGGCACTGAAGCTTTCTTT.

This rearrangement joins TRBV29-1 to TRBJ1-2; the D gene is possibly TRBD1 (5 bases). Germline V gene data show CDR1 as SQVTM and CDR2 as ANQGSEA. Trimming left V 5 bases short and J 4 bases short, with 14 bases between. CDR3 length: 13 amino acids. CDR3 sequence reads: CSVPSTGVYGYTF. DNA of the CDR3: TGCAGCGTTCCCTCTACGGGGGTCTATGGCTACACCTTC.

The chain couples TRBV13 to TRBJ2-3, with a possible D match to TRBD1 (5 bases). The V and J ends lost 2 bases and 6 bases respectively, with 12 bases between them. Germline V gives CDR1 PRHDT, CDR2 FYEKMQ (reference sequence). The CDR3 runs 14 residues. DNA for the CDR3: TGTGCCAGCAGCTTAAAGGTGGGGCGGGATACGCAGTATTTT. Protein sequence: CASSLKVGRDTQYF. Looking up the rest from reference TRBV13 and TRBJ2-3 gives the full variable domain: AAGVIQSPRHLIKEKRETATLKCYPIPRHDTVYWYQQGPGQDPQFLISFYEKMQSDKGSIPDRFSAQQFSDYHSELNMSSLELGDSALYFCASSLKVGRDTQYFGPGTRLTVL.

In this sample, this clone turned up a few times. This rearrangement joins TRBV6-1 to TRBJ2-4; D is unresolved. V was shortened by 6 bases and J by 5 bases, with 11 bases between the two germline ends. The CDR3 covers 13 residues. Germline assignment: CDR1 MNHNS and CDR2 SASEGT. The CDR3 DNA sequence: TGTGCCAGCAGATCTAGTGATGAAAACATTCAGTACTTC. Translation: CASRSSDENIQYF.

This clone was observed a few times. This rearrangement joins TRBV5-6 to TRBJ1-1; D uncertain. Germline V gene lookup returns CDR1 SGHDT and CDR2 YYEEEE. CDR3 length: 12 residues. V lost 4 bases to trimming and J lost 6 bases, with 10 bases between them. CDR3 amino acids: CASSLVSAEAFF. The CDR3 DNA reads as TGTGCCAGCAGCCTTGTTAGCGCTGAAGCTTTCTTT.